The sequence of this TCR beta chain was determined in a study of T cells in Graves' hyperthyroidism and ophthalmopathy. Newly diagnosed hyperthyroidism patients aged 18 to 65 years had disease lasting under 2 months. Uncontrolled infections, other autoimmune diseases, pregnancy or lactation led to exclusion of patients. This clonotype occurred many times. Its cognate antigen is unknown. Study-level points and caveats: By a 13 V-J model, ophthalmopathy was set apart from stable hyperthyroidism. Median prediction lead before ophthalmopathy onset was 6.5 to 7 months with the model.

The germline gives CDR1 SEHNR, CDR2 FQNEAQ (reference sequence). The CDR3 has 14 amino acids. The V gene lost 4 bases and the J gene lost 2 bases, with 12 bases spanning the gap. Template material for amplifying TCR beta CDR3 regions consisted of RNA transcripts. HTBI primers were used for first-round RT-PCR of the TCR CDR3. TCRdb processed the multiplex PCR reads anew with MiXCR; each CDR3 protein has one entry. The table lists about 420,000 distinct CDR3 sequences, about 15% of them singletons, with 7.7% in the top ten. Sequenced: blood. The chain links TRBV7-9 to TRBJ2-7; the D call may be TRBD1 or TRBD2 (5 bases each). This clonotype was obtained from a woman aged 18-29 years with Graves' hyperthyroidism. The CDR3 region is CASSSGRLTYEQYF. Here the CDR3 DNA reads TGTGCCAGCAGCTCGGGACGGCTTACCTACGAGCAGTACTTC.